The TCR beta chain described here comes from a study of blood T cell repertoires in COVID-19. Looking at the study overall: There were acute and convalescent COVID-19 samples, and they came from the United States, Italy and Spain.

Trimming took off 8 bases at V and 3 bases at J, with 5 bases between the two ends. Germline-derived CDR1 and CDR2 are SNHLY and FYNNEI. This CDR3 spans 10 amino acids. Assay: immunoSEQ multiplex PCR; the TCRdb copy retains only in-frame clones and omits some. The sample holds some 140,000 clones, about 89% seen once. This clonotype was sampled from a man aged 50-60 years with acute or convalescent COVID-19. Sequencing input: peripheral blood. This rearrangement joins TRBV2 to TRBJ2-7; perhaps TRBD2 as D (5 bases). The CDR3 DNA sequence: TGTGCCAGCCGGGACTACGAGCAGTACTTC. Protein product: CASRDYEQYF.